Listed here is a single TCR beta chain. Its matching antigen is unknown. The sample comes from a study of Ad26.COV2.S vaccination and SARS-CoV-2 variants. The study, taken as a whole, reports: The study found higher spike-specific TCR breadth in vaccine than placebo recipients.

This CDR3 region has 16 residues. V gave up 5 bases and J gave up 3 bases; unmatched junction bases: 10. Germline V CDR1 and CDR2: LNHDA, SQIVND (reference sequence). Using immunoSEQ multiplex PCR, the repertoire was profiled, and TCRdb retains in-frame clones only, with some absent. The repertoire consists of about 180,000 clones, with roughly 89% occurring once and the leading ten covering under 7.5%. Sequenced material: peripheral blood, taken after recovery from COVID-19. J is TRBJ2-3 and V is TRBV19; 8 positions agree with TRBD2. The clonotype was recovered from a human donor who had recovered from COVID-19. This CDR3 reads CASSPLRREGTDTQYF. CDR3 in DNA: TGTGCCAGTAGTCCCCTCCGACGGGAGGGTACAGATACGCAGTATTTT. The variable domain in full, completed from reference TRBV19 and TRBJ2-3, reads DGGITQSPKYLFRKEGQNVTLSCEQNLNHDAMYWYRQDPGQGLRLIYYSQIVNDFQKGDIAEGYSVSREKKESFPLTVTSAQKNPTAFYLCASSPLRREGTDTQYFGPGTRLTVL.